Presented here are 8 T cell receptor beta chains from one specimen sequenced in a study of shared clonotypes between healthy human individuals. Assay: immunoSEQ multiplex PCR; the TCRdb copy retains only in-frame clones and omits some. The table has around 2.1 million clones, approximately 94% seen once. Selected positively for CCR7 and CD45RO-negative, naive CD8 cells excluded terminally differentiated effector memory CD45RA+ cells. Sequencing was performed on naive CD8+ T cells from PBMCs. These TCRs come from a young man in good health. Some clones in this sample may be carry-over from other donors' samples.

The rearrangement uses TRBV28 and TRBJ2-1, with D perhaps matching TRBD1 or TRBD2 (5 bases each). The CDR3 has 16 amino acids. Germline CDR1 reads MDHEN; CDR2 reads SYDVKM. V lost 1 base and J 0 bases, leaving 10 bases between the germline ends. In DNA, the CDR3 is TGTGCCAGCAGTTTATATCGGGGCTACTCCTACAATGAGCAGTTCTTC. It is translated as CASSLYRGYSYNEQFF.

The chain couples TRBV28 to TRBJ1-4; D uncertain. This CDR3 contains 15 residues. Germline values: CDR1 MDHEN, CDR2 SYDVKM. V lost 6 bases and J 8 bases, leaving 19 bases between the germline ends. The CDR3 reads CASRSQNRAKEKLFF. The CDR3 DNA reads as TGTGCCAGCAGGAGCCAAAATCGAGCGAAGGAAAAACTGTTTTTT.

The V gene is TRBV5-4, the J gene TRBJ1-2; possible D gene TRBD1, 5 bases. Germline assignment: CDR1 SGHNT and CDR2 YYREEE (reference sequence). Trimming pared 4 bases from V and 4 bases from J, leaving 20 bases between. The CDR3 has 16 residues. CDR3 residues: CASSPAPGRVSYGYTF. The CDR3 coding sequence is TGTGCCAGCAGCCCGGCACCGGGACGCGTGAGCTATGGCTACACCTTC.

CDR3 loop: CASTLGGQVNGEAFF. The CDR3, as DNA: TGTGCCAGCACCCTTGGGGGGCAGGTGAACGGTGAAGCTTTCTTT. J is TRBJ1-1 and V is TRBV14, with TRBD1 as a possible D gene (6 bases). The CDR3 consists of 15 residues. The V and J ends lost 7 bases and 7 bases respectively, with 22 bases between them. Germline loops: CDR1 SGHDN, CDR2 FVKESK.

This clone turned up a few times. Other nucleotide sequences from this sample produce the same CDR3. The chain recombines TRBV9 with TRBJ2-2; no reliable D call. The CDR3 covers 11 residues. Germline V gene lookup returns CDR1 SGDLS and CDR2 YYNGEE. V was clipped by 3 bases and J by 6 bases, with 3 bases between them. CDR3 residues: CASSGAGELFF. DNA of the CDR3: TGTGCCAGCAGCGGAGCCGGGGAGCTGTTTTTT.

The chain has TRBV4-3 and TRBJ2-3, with 9 positions matching TRBD1. The germline V gene encodes CDR1 LGHNA and CDR2 YSLEER. This CDR3 contains 17 residues. After removal of 0 bases from V and 2 bases from J, the junction contained 6 bases not matched to a gene. DNA of the CDR3: TGCGCCAGCAGCCAAGACCCACAGGGGGCGAACACAGATACGCAGTATTTT. The encoded protein is CASSQDPQGANTDTQYF.

The chain combines TRBV10-3 with TRBJ2-1, with 8 bases matching TRBD2. Germline CDR1 is ENHRY and CDR2 is SYGVKD. The CDR3 totals 16 residues. J was trimmed by 4 bases and V by 4 bases; bases with no gene match: 9. This chain's CDR3 is CAISGVISGTYNEQFF. The DNA of the CDR3 is TGTGCCATCAGTGGAGTCATTAGCGGGACTTACAATGAGCAGTTCTTC.

The rearrangement links TRBV29-1 to TRBJ2-6; unclear D gene. From germline, CDR1 is SQVTM and CDR2 ANQGSEA. The CDR3 contains 15 residues. The germline V and J ends were trimmed by 5 bases and 1 base, with 12 bases remaining between them. The CDR3 reads CSVSLVRSGANVLTF. CDR3 nucleotide sequence: TGCAGCGTTTCCCTGGTTAGATCTGGGGCCAACGTCCTGACTTTC.